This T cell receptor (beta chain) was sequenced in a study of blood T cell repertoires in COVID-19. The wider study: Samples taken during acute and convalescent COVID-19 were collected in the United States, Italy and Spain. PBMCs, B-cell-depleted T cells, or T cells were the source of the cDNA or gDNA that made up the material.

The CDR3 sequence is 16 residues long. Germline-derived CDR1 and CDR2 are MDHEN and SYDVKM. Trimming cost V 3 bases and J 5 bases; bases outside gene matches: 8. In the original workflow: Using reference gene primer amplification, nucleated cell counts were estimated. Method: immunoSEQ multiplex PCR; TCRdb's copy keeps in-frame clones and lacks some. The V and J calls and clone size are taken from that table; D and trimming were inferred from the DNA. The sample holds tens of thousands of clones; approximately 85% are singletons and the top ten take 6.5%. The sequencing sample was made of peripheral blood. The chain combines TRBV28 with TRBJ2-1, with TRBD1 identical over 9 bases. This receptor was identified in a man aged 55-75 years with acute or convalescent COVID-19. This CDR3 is CASSFSPGQGHNEQFF. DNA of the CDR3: TGTGCCAGCAGTTTCTCTCCGGGACAGGGTCACAATGAGCAGTTCTTC.